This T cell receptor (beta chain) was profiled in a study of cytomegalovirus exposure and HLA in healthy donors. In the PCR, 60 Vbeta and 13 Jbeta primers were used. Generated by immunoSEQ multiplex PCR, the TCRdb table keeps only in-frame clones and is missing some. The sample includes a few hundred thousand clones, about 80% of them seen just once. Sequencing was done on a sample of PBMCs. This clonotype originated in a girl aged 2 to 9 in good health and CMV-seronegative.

CDR3 sequence (DNA): TGTGCCAGCAGCGAGAGGGGCGGGGGCAATCAGCCCCAGCATTTT. This encodes CASSERGGGNQPQHF. This chain links TRBV9 with TRBJ1-5, with D perhaps matching TRBD1 (5 bases). V was trimmed by 3 bases and J by 2 bases, leaving 12 bases between them. The CDR3 covers 15 residues. The germline V gene encodes CDR1 SGDLS and CDR2 YYNGEE. The full variable domain, in which reference TRBV9 and TRBJ1-5 provide the parts outside the CDR3, is DSGVTQTPKHLITATGQRVTLRCSPRSGDLSVYWYQQSLDQGLQFLIQYYNGEERAKGNILERFSAQQFPDLHSELNLSSLELGDSALYFCASSERGGGNQPQHFGDGTRLSIL.